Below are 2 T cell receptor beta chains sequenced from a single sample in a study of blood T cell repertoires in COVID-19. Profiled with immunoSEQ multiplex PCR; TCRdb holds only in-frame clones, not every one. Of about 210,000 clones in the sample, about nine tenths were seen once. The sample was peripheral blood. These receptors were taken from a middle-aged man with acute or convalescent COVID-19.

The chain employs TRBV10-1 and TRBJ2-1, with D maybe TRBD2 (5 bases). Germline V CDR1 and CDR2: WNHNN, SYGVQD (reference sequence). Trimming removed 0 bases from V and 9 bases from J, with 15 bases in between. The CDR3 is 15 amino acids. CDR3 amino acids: CASSESPRAPSEQFF. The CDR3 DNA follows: TGCGCCAGCAGTGAGTCCCCGAGGGCGCCCAGTGAGCAGTTCTTC.

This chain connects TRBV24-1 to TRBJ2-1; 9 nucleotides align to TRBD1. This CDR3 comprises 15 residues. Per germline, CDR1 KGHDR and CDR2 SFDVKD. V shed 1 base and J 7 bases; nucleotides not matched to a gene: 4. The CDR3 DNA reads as TGTGCCACCAGTGATTTCTCGGGGACAGGGAATGAGCAGTTCTTC. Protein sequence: CATSDFSGTGNEQFF.